This TCR beta chain was obtained from a study of blood T cells in healthy people across ages. Next came a second PCR, run for about 6 to 12 cycles, which used a sample-barcoded 5' primer along with a J-beta primer mix. Each CDR3 protein is one row after TCRdb ran MiXCR on the 5' RACE reads. This sample carries 800,000 or so distinct CDR3 sequences, 20% to 30% of them seen once, and the ten largest clones take under 4%. The CDR3 has 15 amino acids. With 3 bases removed from V and 8 bases from J, the gap between germline ends came to 19 bases. Germline loops: CDR1 MDHEN, CDR2 SYDVKM. The same specimen was also included in a second study, on T cells of mothers and their children. That report adds: Slightly higher, non-significant overlap characterized related mother-child pairs relative to unrelated pairs.

This sequence joins TRBV28 and TRBJ1-2; no clear D. The sample was blood. The receptor was derived from a boy aged 10-17 years in good health. The CDR3 nucleotides are TGTGCCAGCAGTTTCGGAACCGCCCCATGGCGGGGCTACACCTTC. Protein product: CASSFGTAPWRGYTF.